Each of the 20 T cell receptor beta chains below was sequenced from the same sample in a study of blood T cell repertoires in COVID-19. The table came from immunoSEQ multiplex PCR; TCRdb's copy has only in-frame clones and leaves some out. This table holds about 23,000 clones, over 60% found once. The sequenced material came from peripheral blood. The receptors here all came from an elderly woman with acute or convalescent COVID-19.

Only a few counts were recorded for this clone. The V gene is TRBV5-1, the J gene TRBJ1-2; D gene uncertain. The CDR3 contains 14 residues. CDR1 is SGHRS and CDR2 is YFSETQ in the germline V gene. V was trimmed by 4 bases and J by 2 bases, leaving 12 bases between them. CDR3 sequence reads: CASSAGGPNYGYTF. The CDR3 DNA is TGCGCCAGCAGCGCGGGAGGGCCGAACTATGGCTACACCTTC.

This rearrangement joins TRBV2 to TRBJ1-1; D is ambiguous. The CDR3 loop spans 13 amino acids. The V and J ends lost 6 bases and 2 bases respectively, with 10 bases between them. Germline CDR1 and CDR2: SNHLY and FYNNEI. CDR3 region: CASRTQDNTEAFF. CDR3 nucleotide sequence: TGTGCCAGCAGGACCCAGGATAACACTGAAGCTTTCTTT.

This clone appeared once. The CDR3 DNA sequence: TGTGCCAGCAGCCCGACTAGCGGGGTCACCGGGGAGCTGTTTTTT. Protein product: CASSPTSGVTGELFF. This chain uses TRBV5-4 with TRBJ2-2; 11 nucleotides agree with TRBD2. J gave up 4 bases and V 4 bases, and 3 bases lay outside the gene matches. Per the germline V gene, CDR1 is SGHNT and CDR2 is YYREEE (reference sequence). The CDR3 has 15 residues.

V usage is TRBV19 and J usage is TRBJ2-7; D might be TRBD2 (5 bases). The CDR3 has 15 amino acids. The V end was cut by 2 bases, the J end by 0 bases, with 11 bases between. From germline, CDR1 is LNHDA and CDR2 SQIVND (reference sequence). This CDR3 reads CASSIRGRSSYEQYF. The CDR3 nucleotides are TGTGCCAGTAGTATACGGGGTAGGAGCTCCTACGAGCAGTACTTC. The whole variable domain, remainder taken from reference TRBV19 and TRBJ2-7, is DGGITQSPKYLFRKEGQNVTLSCEQNLNHDAMYWYRQDPGQGLRLIYYSQIVNDFQKGDIAEGYSVSREKKESFPLTVTSAQKNPTAFYLCASSIRGRSSYEQYFGPGTRLTVT.

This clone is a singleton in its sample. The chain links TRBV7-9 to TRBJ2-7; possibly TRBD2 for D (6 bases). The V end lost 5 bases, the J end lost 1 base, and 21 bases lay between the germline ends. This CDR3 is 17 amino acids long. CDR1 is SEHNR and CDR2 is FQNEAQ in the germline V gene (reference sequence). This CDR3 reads CASSSSPLGGRSYEQYF. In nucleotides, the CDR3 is TGTGCCAGCAGCAGTTCGCCCTTGGGGGGACGGTCCTACGAGCAGTACTTC.

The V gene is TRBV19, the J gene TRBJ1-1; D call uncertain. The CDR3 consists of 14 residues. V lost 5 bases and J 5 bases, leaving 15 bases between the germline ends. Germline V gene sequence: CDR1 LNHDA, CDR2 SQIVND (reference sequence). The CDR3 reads CASSPVGRGTEAFF. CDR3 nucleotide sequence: TGTGCCAGTAGTCCTGTTGGGCGTGGAACTGAAGCTTTCTTT.

CDR3 sequence reads: CASSDKTGGDTGELFF. In DNA form, the CDR3 reads TGTGCCAGCAGCGATAAGACAGGGGGCGACACCGGGGAGCTGTTTTTT. J is TRBJ2-2 and V is TRBV7-9, with TRBD1 matching 10 bases. This CDR3 is 16 amino acids long. V shed 5 bases, J shed 3 bases, and the junction held 6 bases outside the gene matches. CDR1 SEHNR and CDR2 FQNEAQ come from the germline V gene (reference sequence).

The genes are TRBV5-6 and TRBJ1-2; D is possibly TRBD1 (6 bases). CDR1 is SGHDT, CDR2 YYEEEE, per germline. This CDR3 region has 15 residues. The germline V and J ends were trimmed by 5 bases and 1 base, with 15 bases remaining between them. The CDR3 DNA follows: TGTGCCAGCAGTGCTCGAGACAGGTTTAACTATGGCTACACCTTC. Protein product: CASSARDRFNYGYTF.

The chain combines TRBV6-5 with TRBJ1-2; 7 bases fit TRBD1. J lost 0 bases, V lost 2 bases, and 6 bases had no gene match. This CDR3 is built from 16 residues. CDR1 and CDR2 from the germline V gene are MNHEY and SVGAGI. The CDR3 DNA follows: TGTGCCAGCAGTTACGGGACAGACCGAGCTAACTATGGCTACACCTTC. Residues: CASSYGTDRANYGYTF.

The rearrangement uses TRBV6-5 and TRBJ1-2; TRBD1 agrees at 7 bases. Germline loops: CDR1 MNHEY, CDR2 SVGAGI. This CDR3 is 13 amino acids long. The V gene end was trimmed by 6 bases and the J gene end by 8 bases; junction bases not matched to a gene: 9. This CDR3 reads CASSAEGAGGYTF. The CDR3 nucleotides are TGTGCCAGCAGCGCGGAGGGGGCAGGGGGCTACACCTTC.

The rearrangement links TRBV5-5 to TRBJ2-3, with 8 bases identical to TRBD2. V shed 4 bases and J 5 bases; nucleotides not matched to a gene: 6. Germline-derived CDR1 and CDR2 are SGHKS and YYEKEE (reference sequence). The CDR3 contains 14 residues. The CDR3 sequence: CASSRTSTIDTQYF. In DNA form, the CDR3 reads TGTGCCAGCAGCCGGACTAGCACGATAGATACGCAGTATTTT.

The CDR3, as DNA: TGCGCCAGCAGCTTGGCCGGGGGATTCAATGGCTACACCTTC. It is translated as CASSLAGGFNGYTF. The chain is built from TRBV5-1 and TRBJ1-2; D possibly corresponds to TRBD1 (5 bases). Between the trimmed V and J ends, which lost 0 bases and 6 bases, there was a span of 12 bases. The CDR3 runs to 14 residues. Germline CDR1 and CDR2: SGHRS and YFSETQ.

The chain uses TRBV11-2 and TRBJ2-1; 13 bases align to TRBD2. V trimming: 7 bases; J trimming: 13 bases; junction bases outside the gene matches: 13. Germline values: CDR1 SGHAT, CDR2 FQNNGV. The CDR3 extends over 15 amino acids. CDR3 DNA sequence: TGTGCCAGCACCACAGGGACTAGCGGGGCCTCAGCACAGTTCTTC. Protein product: CASTTGTSGASAQFF.

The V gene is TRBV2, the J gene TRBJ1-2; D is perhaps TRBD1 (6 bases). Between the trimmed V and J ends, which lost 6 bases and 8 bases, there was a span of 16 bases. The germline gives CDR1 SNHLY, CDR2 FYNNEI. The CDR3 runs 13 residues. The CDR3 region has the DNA TGTGCCAGCAGGCCCGGGACATTAGGAGGCTACACCTTC. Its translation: CASRPGTLGGYTF. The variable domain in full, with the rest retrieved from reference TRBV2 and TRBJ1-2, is EPEVTQTPSHQVTQMGQEVILRCVPISNHLYFYWYRQILGQKVEFLVSFYNNEISEKSEIFDDQFSVERPDGSNFTLKIRSTKLEDSAMYFCASRPGTLGGYTFGSGTRLTVV.

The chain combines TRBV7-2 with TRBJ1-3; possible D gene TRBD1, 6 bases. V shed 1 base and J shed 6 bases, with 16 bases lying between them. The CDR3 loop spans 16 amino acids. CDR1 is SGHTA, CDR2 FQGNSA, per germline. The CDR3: CASSLVPGHLENTIYF. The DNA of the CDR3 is TGTGCCAGCAGCTTAGTGCCGGGACACCTGGAAAACACCATATATTTT.

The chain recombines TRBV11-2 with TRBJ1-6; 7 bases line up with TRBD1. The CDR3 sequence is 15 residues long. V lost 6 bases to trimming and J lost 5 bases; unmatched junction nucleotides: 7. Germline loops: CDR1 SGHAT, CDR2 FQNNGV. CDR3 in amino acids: CASRTIQGNNSPLHF. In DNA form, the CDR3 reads TGTGCCAGCAGGACTATACAGGGGAATAATTCACCCCTCCACTTT.

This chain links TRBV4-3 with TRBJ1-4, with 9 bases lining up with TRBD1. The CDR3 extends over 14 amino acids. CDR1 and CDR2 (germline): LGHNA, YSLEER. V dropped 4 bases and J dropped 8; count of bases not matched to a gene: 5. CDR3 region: CASSLGQGGEKLFF. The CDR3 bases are TGCGCCAGCAGCCTGGGACAGGGAGGCGAAAAACTGTTTTTT.

The CDR3 DNA follows: TGTGCCAGCAGTGCCGGTAACACTGAAGCTTTCTTT. Translation gives CASSAGNTEAFF. This chain connects TRBV2 to TRBJ1-1; D remains unclear. V lost 4 bases, J lost 2 bases, and 5 bases lay in between. CDR3 length equals 12 residues. The germline CDR1 and CDR2 sequences are SNHLY and FYNNEI.

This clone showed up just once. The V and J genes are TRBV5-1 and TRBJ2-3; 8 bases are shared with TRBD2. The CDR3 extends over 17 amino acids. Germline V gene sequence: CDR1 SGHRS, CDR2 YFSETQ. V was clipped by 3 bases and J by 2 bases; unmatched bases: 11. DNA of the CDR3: TGCGCCAGCAGCTCACGGGGAGCGGGGGTTCTCACAGATACGCAGTATTTT. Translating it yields CASSSRGAGVLTDTQYF.

This CDR3 is CASSLRRNQPQHF. Written as DNA, the CDR3 is TGTGCCAGCAGCTTAAGGAGAAATCAGCCCCAGCATTTT. The genes are TRBV7-2 and TRBJ1-5; D remains ambiguous. V lost 2 bases and J lost 4, with 6 bases in between. The CDR3 has 13 residues. Germline CDR1 SGHTA, CDR2 FQGNSA.